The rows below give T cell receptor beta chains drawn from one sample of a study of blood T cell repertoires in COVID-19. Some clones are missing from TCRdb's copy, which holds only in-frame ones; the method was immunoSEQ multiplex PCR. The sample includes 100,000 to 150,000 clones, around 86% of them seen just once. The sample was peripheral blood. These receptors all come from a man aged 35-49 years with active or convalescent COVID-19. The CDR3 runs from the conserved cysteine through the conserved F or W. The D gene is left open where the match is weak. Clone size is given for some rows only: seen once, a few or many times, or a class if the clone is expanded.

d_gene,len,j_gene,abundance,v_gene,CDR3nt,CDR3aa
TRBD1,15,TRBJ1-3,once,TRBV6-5,TGTGCCAGCAGCCCCGACAGGGAGGCTGGAAACACCATATATTTT,CASSPDREAGNTIYF
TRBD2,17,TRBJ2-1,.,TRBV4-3,TGCGCCAGCAGCCAAGATCGTTTGCTAGCGGGGGAGAATGAGCAGTTCTTC,CASSQDRLLAGENEQFF
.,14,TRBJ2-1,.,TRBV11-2,TGTGCCAGCAGCCCCGGGCCCTCGGGGAATGAGCAGTTCTTC,CASSPGPSGNEQFF
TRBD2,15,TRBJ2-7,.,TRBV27,TGTGCCAGCAGTTCGGGACTAGCGGGACTAGACGAGCAGTACTTC,CASSSGLAGLDEQYF
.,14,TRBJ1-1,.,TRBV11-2,TGTGCCAGCAGCTTAGTGGGAAGGGGCACTGAAGCTTTCTTT,CASSLVGRGTEAFF
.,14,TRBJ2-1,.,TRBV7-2,TGTGCCAGCAGCTTAGCTGCTAGCAGCAATGAGCAGTTCTTC,CASSLAASSNEQFF
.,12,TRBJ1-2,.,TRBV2,TGTGCCAGCAGCTCGGTGGACTATGGCTACACCTTC,CASSSVDYGYTF
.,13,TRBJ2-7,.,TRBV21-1,TGTGCCAGCAGCGGCAGCGGCTCCTACGAGCAGTACTTC,CASSGSGSYEQYF
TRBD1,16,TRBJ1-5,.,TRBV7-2,TGTGCCAGCAGCTTGACCGGGACAGAAAGCAATCAGCCCCAGCATTTT,CASSLTGTESNQPQHF
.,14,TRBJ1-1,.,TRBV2,TGTGCCAGCAGTCGGGGGGGGCAGAACACTGAAGCTTTCTTT,CASSRGGQNTEAFF
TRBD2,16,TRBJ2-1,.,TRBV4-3,TGCGCCAGCAGCCAAGAGGCGGGGGGGCGTTACAATGAGCAGTTCTTC,CASSQEAGGRYNEQFF
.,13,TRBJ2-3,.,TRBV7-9,TGTGCCAGCAGCCCCCAGGATAAAGATACGCAGTATTTT,CASSPQDKDTQYF
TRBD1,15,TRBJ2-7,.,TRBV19,TGTGCCAGTAGTACCCGGGACAGGGGTCCCTACGAGCAGTACTTC,CASSTRDRGPYEQYF
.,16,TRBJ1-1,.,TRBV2,TGTGCCAGCGGGGACCGGGACTTTCTTATGAACACTGAAGCTTTCTTT,CASGDRDFLMNTEAFF
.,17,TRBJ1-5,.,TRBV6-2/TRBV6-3,TGTGCCAGCAGTTACGATTGGAGGGACTATAGCAATCAGCCCCAGCATTTT,CASSYDWRDYSNQPQHF